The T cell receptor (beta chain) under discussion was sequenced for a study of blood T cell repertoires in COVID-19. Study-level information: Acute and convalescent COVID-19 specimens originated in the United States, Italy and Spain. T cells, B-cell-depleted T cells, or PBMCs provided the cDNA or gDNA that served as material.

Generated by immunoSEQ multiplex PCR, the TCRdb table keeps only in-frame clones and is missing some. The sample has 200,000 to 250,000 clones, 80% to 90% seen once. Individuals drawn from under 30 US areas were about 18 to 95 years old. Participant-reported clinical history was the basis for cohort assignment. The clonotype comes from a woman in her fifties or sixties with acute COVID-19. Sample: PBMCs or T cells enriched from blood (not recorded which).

This CDR3 is CASSKGLAGVKDTQYF. CDR3 coding DNA: TGTGCCAGCAGCAAGGGACTAGCGGGCGTGAAAGATACGCAGTATTTT. The genes are TRBV7-3 and TRBJ2-3, with 12 bases lining up with TRBD2. There are 16 residues in the CDR3. The trim removed 5 bases at V and 5 bases at J, leaving 8 bases unmatched. Germline V gives CDR1 SGHTA, CDR2 FQGTGA.